These T cell receptor beta chains were read from a single sample in a study of CD8 T cells in ankylosing spondylitis. A single record per CDR3 protein comes from TCRdb applying MiXCR to the 5' RACE reads. The sample lists under 550,000 distinct CDR3 sequences, around 26% occurring once. The sequencing input was blood, either unsorted or a sorted T cell fraction (not recorded which). The receptors come from a male donor with ankylosing spondylitis. Both conserved end residues are part of each CDR3. The D gene is left open where the match is weak. Rows may omit the clone size; those that give it use once, few, many or a size class.

V gene	J gene	D gene	clone size	CDR3 DNA	CDR3 protein
TRBV29-1	TRBJ1-2	-	few	TGCAGCCAGACAGCTTTAGCTAACTATGGCTACACCTTC	CSQTALANYGYTF
TRBV2	TRBJ1-5	-	-	TGTGCCAGCAGTGGGGACGGAAGCGGTCGCCCCCAGCATTTT	CASSGDGSGRPQHF
TRBV12-3/TRBV12-4	TRBJ1-1	-	-	TGTGCCAGCAGTTTAATCTGGGGGGGAGGTGAAGCTTTCTTT	CASSLIWGGGEAFF
TRBV5-1	TRBJ2-2	TRBD1	-	TGCGCCAGCAGCTCCCTCAACAGGGGGCCCGGGGAGCTGTTTTTT	CASSSLNRGPGELFF
TRBV5-1	TRBJ2-2	-	-	TGCGCCAGCAGCCAAACCCAGGGCCAATTCACCGGGGAGCTGTTTTTT	CASSQTQGQFTGELFF
TRBV6-5	TRBJ2-7	TRBD2	-	TGTGCCAGCAGTTACCCCCGGACTAGCGGGAGAGGTGAGCAGTACTTC	CASSYPRTSGRGEQYF
TRBV20-1	TRBJ2-1	-	-	TGCAGTGCTAGACGGGCGAATGAGCAGTTCTTC	CSARRANEQFF
TRBV20-1	TRBJ2-1	TRBD2	-	TGCAGTGCTTCAACTAGCGGGGGCTACAATGAGCAGTTCTTC	CSASTSGGYNEQFF
TRBV19	TRBJ2-5	-	-	TGTGCCAGTGGCCAGGGGATGGAAGAGACCCAGTACTTC	CASGQGMEETQYF
TRBV29-1	TRBJ1-1	-	few	TGCAGCGTTAGAGGAGACAGGCACAACACTGAAGCTTTCTTT	CSVRGDRHNTEAFF
TRBV12-3/TRBV12-4	TRBJ2-7	-	-	TGTGCCAGCAGCCCACGGTCCGGGACGGTGAGCTCCTACGAGCAGTACTTC	CASSPRSGTVSSYEQYF
TRBV18	TRBJ1-5	-	-	TGTGCCAGCTCACCACGGGTAGGGGAGCCCCAGCATTTT	CASSPRVGEPQHF
TRBV18	TRBJ1-6	-	-	TGTGCCAGCTCACCGTCGGATGGAAATTCACCCCTCCACTTT	CASSPSDGNSPLHF
TRBV7-2	TRBJ2-4	-	few	TGTGCCAGCAGCTTCCCACAGGGAAACATTCAGTACTTC	CASSFPQGNIQYF
TRBV5-6	TRBJ1-6	TRBD1	-	TGTGCCAGCAGCTTGGACAGGGGCCCGTCCATTTCACCCCTCCACTTT	CASSLDRGPSISPLHF
TRBV12-3/TRBV12-4	TRBJ1-1	TRBD1	many	TGTGCCAGCAGTTCCCTGACAGGGAAGTTGGCGAACACTGAAGCTTTCTTT	CASSSLTGKLANTEAFF
TRBV7-2	TRBJ2-2	TRBD2	-	TGTGCCAGCAGCCATAGCGGGAGGGCCGGCACCGGGGAGCTGTTTTTT	CASSHSGRAGTGELFF
TRBV7-2	TRBJ2-2	-	-	TGTGCCAGCAGCTTCCGACCCTCGGGCGGGGAGCTGTTTTTT	CASSFRPSGGELFF
TRBV7-8	TRBJ2-7	-	-	TGTGCCAGCAGCTTAGAAGTTACAAGGGACGAGCAGTACTTC	CASSLEVTRDEQYF
TRBV27	TRBJ2-1	TRBD2	-	TGTGCCAGCAGTTTCCAAATAGCGGGAGGTAACAATGAGCAGTTCTTC	CASSFQIAGGNNEQFF
TRBV2	TRBJ1-2	-	-	TGTGCCAGCAGTGAAATAAGGGAAAACTATGGCTACACCTTC	CASSEIRENYGYTF
TRBV2	TRBJ1-5	-	-	TGTGCCAGCAGTGAACAGGATTGGGGGCCCCAGCATTTT	CASSEQDWGPQHF
TRBV9	TRBJ2-4	TRBD2	-	TGTGCCAGCAGCCTAGGACTAGCGGGGAGATATCTAGCCAAAAACATTCAGTACTTC	CASSLGLAGRYLAKNIQYF
TRBV5-1	TRBJ2-1	-	few	TGCGCCAGCAGCCTGGGACGCCAGATCAATGAGCAGTTCTTC	CASSLGRQINEQFF
TRBV5-1	TRBJ1-1	-	-	TGCGCCAGCAGCTTGAGTTCCCGGCTCATGAACACTGAAGCTTTCTTT	CASSLSSRLMNTEAFF
TRBV12-3/TRBV12-4	TRBJ1-2	-	-	TGTGCCAGCAGTTTCGGGATGTCAACGGTCGGCTACACCTTC	CASSFGMSTVGYTF
TRBV12-3/TRBV12-4	TRBJ2-1	-	-	TGTGCCAGCAGCCTCCACAGGGACGACTACAATGAGCAGTTCTTC	CASSLHRDDYNEQFF
TRBV5-1	TRBJ2-1	TRBD2	-	TGCGCCAGCAGCTTGGATAGCGGGAGGGTCAATGAGCAGTTCTTC	CASSLDSGRVNEQFF
TRBV7-9	TRBJ2-3	-	few	TGTGCCAGCACCCACACAGATACGCAGTATTTT	CASTHTDTQYF
TRBV5-4	TRBJ2-2	-	few	TGTGCCAGCAGCTGGAACCCCGGGGAGCTGTTTTTT	CASSWNPGELFF
TRBV27	TRBJ1-2	TRBD1	-	TGTGCCAGCAGTTTATCGACAGGGGGCTTTAGTGGCTACACCTTC	CASSLSTGGFSGYTF
TRBV5-6	TRBJ2-2	TRBD2	-	TGTGCCAGCAGCTTAGGACTAGCGGGTTTCCCCGGGGAGCTGTTTTTT	CASSLGLAGFPGELFF
TRBV25-1	TRBJ1-2	-	few	TGTGCCAGCAGTTCGGGGGACTATGGCTACACCTTC	CASSSGDYGYTF
TRBV6-2/TRBV6-3	TRBJ1-1	-	-	TGTGCCAGCGGCGGGGTTGCGACTGAAGCTTTCTTT	CASGGVATEAFF
TRBV10-3	TRBJ1-1	TRBD1	-	TGTGCCATCAGACTTACGACAGGGATGAACACTGAAGCTTTCTTT	CAIRLTTGMNTEAFF
TRBV19	TRBJ2-1	TRBD2	-	TGTGCCAGTAGTATACCCCTCCCTAGCGGGGTATACAATGAGCAGTTCTTC	CASSIPLPSGVYNEQFF
TRBV9	TRBJ1-4	-	few	TGTGCCAGCAGCGTAGGAGTCAGTTCTAATGAAAAACTGTTTTTT	CASSVGVSSNEKLFF
TRBV5-1	TRBJ2-2	-	-	TGCGCCAGCAGCTTCTGGACAGACACCGGGGAGCTGTTTTTT	CASSFWTDTGELFF
TRBV24-1	TRBJ2-3	TRBD2	-	TGTGCCACCAGTGAGGGGGTATTAGCGGGAGCGGAAGATACGCAGTATTTT	CATSEGVLAGAEDTQYF
TRBV5-1	TRBJ2-2	-	-	TGCGCCAGCAGCCGGCTGGGCGGAGCGACCCAAAGCGCCGGGGAGCTGTTTTTT	CASSRLGGATQSAGELFF
TRBV20-1	TRBJ2-5	TRBD2	-	TGCAGTGCTACCCCCCGGTCTAGCGGGGCGCCGGGGGAGACCCAGTACTTC	CSATPRSSGAPGETQYF
TRBV5-1	TRBJ2-1	-	-	TGCGCCAGCAGCCAAGGGCTAGCCTATGAGCAGTTCTTC	CASSQGLAYEQFF
TRBV12-3/TRBV12-4	TRBJ2-3	TRBD2	few	TGTGCCAGCAGTTTAACGGGACTAGCAGATTCCCAGTATTTT	CASSLTGLADSQYF
TRBV10-2	TRBJ2-1	-	few	TGCGCCAGCAGTCCAGACCCGACCTACAATGAGCAGTTCTTC	CASSPDPTYNEQFF
TRBV15	TRBJ2-5	-	-	TGTGCCACCAGCAGAGATCTAGGGAGTGAGACCCAGTACTTC	CATSRDLGSETQYF
TRBV7-9	TRBJ1-5	TRBD1	-	TGTGCCAGCAGCTTCGGGACAGCCGGCAATCAGCCCCAGCATTTT	CASSFGTAGNQPQHF
TRBV27	TRBJ1-2	TRBD1	-	TGTGCCAGCAGTCAAGGACAGGTGAACTATGGCTACACCTTC	CASSQGQVNYGYTF
TRBV6-5	TRBJ2-4	-	few	TGTGCCAGCAGTTACGGTGGTCCCGGGAACATTCAGTACTTC	CASSYGGPGNIQYF
TRBV2	TRBJ2-3	TRBD1	-	TGTGCCAGCAATACAGGGGGTAACACAGATACGCAGTATTTT	CASNTGGNTDTQYF
TRBV7-2	TRBJ2-1	TRBD2	-	TGTGCCAGCAGCCCGTGGACTAGCGGGAGTGGTAATGAGCAGTTCTTC	CASSPWTSGSGNEQFF
TRBV7-2	TRBJ1-5	-	many	TGTGCCAGCAGCTCGCTAGGGCCCCAGCATTTT	CASSSLGPQHF
TRBV11-2	TRBJ2-2	-	few	TGTGCCAGCAGCTTAGAGGCGGGGGCGTCGAACACCGGGGAGCTGTTTTTT	CASSLEAGASNTGELFF
TRBV12-3/TRBV12-4	TRBJ2-7	-	many	TGTGCCAGCAGTTTAGTTCCCTACGAGCAGTACTTC	CASSLVPYEQYF